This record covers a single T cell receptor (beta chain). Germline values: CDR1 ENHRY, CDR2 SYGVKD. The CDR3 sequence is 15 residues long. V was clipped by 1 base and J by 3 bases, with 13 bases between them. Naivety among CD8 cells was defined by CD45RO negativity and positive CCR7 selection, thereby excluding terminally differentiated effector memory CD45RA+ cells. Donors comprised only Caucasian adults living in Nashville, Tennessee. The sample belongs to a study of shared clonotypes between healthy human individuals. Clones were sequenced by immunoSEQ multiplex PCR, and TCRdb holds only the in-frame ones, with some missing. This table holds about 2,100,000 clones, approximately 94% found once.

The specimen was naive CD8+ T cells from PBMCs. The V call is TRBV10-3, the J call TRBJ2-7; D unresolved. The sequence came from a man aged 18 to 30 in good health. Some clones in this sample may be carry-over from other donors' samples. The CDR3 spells CAISELPAKGYEQYF. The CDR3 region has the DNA TGTGCCATCAGTGAGTTGCCAGCTAAGGGCTACGAGCAGTACTTC.